A single sample gave rise to the 11 T cell receptor beta chains below, sequenced in a study of vaccination and CD4 T cells after COVID-19. These TCRs are of unknown antigen specificity. As for treatment: roughly 10-day PBMC culture with coronavirus spike peptide pools or control peptides (ViraFEST assay). An Oncomine TCR Beta short-read assay was used to sequence the DNA from cultured CD4+ T cells. Each CDR3 protein gets one entry after TCRdb re-called the PCR reads with MiXCR. In the table there are 14,000 to 15,000 distinct CDR3 sequences, 50% to 55% of which are singletons. Source material: CD4+ T cells from blood, cultured in vitro. The receptors come from a human donor who had recovered from COVID-19.

This clonotype has a handful of counts. The rearrangement uses TRBV6-5 and TRBJ1-6; no clear D gene. Germline V gene sequence: CDR1 MNHEY, CDR2 SVGAGI. CDR3 length equals 12 residues. Trimming removed 4 bases at V and 10 bases at J, with 8 bases between. DNA for the CDR3: TGTGCCAGCAGTTCACAACGGTCACCCCTCCACTTT. This translates into CASSSQRSPLHF.

The chain joins TRBV11-2 to TRBJ2-5; D not resolved. The CDR3 runs 12 residues. Trimming shortened V by 3 bases and J by 4 bases, and 6 bases separated the two germline ends. Germline-derived CDR1 and CDR2 are SGHAT and FQNNGV. CDR3 residues: CASSFGVETQYF. The CDR3 region has the DNA TGTGCCAGCAGCTTTGGAGTAGAGACCCAGTACTTC.

V gene TRBV5-1 combines with J gene TRBJ2-1; 16 bases match TRBD2. CDR3 length: 18 amino acids. CDR1 is SGHRS and CDR2 is YFSETQ in the germline V gene. V was pared by 0 bases and J by 4 bases, with 4 bases of the junction left unmatched. As DNA, the CDR3 is TGCGCCAGCAGCTTGGCCCAGGGACTAGCGGGAGGGTACAATGAGCAGTTCTTC. Its protein product is CASSLAQGLAGGYNEQFF. Full variable domain (outside the CDR3, taken from reference TRBV5-1 and TRBJ2-1): KAGVTQTPRYLIKTRGQQVTLSCSPISGHRSVSWYQQTPGQGLQFLFEYFSETQRNKGNFPGRFSGRQFSNSRSEMNVSTLELGDSALYLCASSLAQGLAGGYNEQFFGPGTRLTVL.

This clonotype has just a few counts. This chain connects TRBV6-2 or TRBV6-3 to TRBJ2-1; D is uncertain. The germline V gene encodes CDR1 MNHEY and CDR2 SVGEGT. The CDR3 consists of 14 residues. Trimming took 4 bases from V and 0 from J, leaving 7 bases between them. CDR3 in amino acids: CASSSSSSYNEQFF. CDR3 DNA sequence: TGTGCCAGCAGTTCGTCCAGCTCCTACAATGAGCAGTTCTTC.

The chain joins TRBV20-1 to TRBJ2-1; the match to TRBD1 covers 7 bases. The CDR3 covers 14 residues. Germline V lookup: CDR1 DFQATT, CDR2 SNEGSKA (reference sequence). Unmatched junction bases numbered 11, after V lost 6 bases and J lost 6 bases. The CDR3: CSAGGLARGNEQFF. In nucleotides, the CDR3 is TGCAGTGCAGGGGGCTTAGCCCGGGGCAATGAGCAGTTCTTC.

The CDR3 sequence: CSASRSWVYQETQYF. DNA of the CDR3: TGCAGTGCTAGTCGTAGCTGGGTGTACCAAGAGACCCAGTACTTC. The rearrangement links TRBV20-1 to TRBJ2-5, with D hard to call. This CDR3 spans 15 amino acids. With 3 bases removed from V and 0 bases from J, the gap between germline ends came to 14 bases. Germline V CDR1 and CDR2: DFQATT, SNEGSKA (reference sequence).

This chain links TRBV10-2 with TRBJ2-1; TRBD2 matches 14 bases. Germline V lookup: CDR1 WSHSY, CDR2 SAAADI. This CDR3 contains 16 residues. The trim removed 7 bases at V and 7 bases at J, leaving 9 bases unmatched. For the CDR3, the DNA is TGCGCCAGCATGACTAGCGGGAGGGCGGGTTTTAATGAGCAGTTCTTC. Amino acids: CASMTSGRAGFNEQFF.

The V call is TRBV7-3, the J call TRBJ2-7; no firm D call. V was pared by 5 bases and J by 6 bases, with 14 bases between. Germline V gene sequence: CDR1 SGHTA, CDR2 FQGTGA. This CDR3 has 13 residues. The CDR3 coding sequence is TGTGCCAGCAGCCATGACCTCGAAGGCGAGCAGTACTTC. Translation: CASSHDLEGEQYF.

This chain joins TRBV5-4 and TRBJ2-3, with TRBD1 as a possible D gene (6 bases). Germline V gene data show CDR1 as SGHNT and CDR2 as YYREEE (reference sequence). The V and J ends lost 5 bases and 2 bases respectively, with 12 bases between them. The CDR3 is 14 amino acids. The chain's CDR3 is CASRRDITTDTQYF. The CDR3 region has the DNA TGTGCCAGCAGACGGGACATCACCACAGATACGCAGTATTTT.

V gene TRBV24-1 combines with J gene TRBJ2-1, with TRBD1 matching 7 bases. Trimming at V came to 3 bases and at J to 0 bases, leaving 13 bases not matched to a gene. Germline loops: CDR1 KGHDR, CDR2 SFDVKD. The CDR3 covers 19 residues. The CDR3 here is CATSDGGQTRSNSYNEQFF. Written as DNA, the CDR3 is TGTGCCACCAGTGATGGGGGACAGACCAGAAGTAACTCCTACAATGAGCAGTTCTTC.

V usage is TRBV28 and J usage is TRBJ1-5, with a possible D match to TRBD1 (6 bases). V lost 3 bases and J lost 5, with 14 bases in between. Per the germline V gene, CDR1 is MDHEN and CDR2 is SYDVKM. This CDR3 has 15 residues. CDR3 residues: CASSFIKGGHQPQHF. The DNA of the CDR3 is TGTGCCAGCAGTTTTATTAAGGGGGGCCATCAGCCCCAGCATTTT.